Shown below are 9 T cell receptor beta chains from a single sample sequenced in a study of T cell responses to AZD1222 COVID-19 vaccine (dated by TCRdb to the early 2020s). Libraries were prepared through the immunoSEQ multiplex PCR assay. TCRdb's version of the immuneACCESS table is confined to in-frame rearrangements and falls short of the full clone set. An unresolved V gene accounts for under half of the shortfall where checked; the remainder is of unknown origin. This sample lists 150,000 to 160,000 clones; 70% to 90% were detected once. The ten largest clones capture approximately 6.6% of the sample. Taken with the paper, the label for time point translates to: sample from adult after SARS-CoV-2 infection, after symptom onset. This specimen was peripheral blood, taken after recovery from COVID-19. The receptors derive from an adult who had recovered from COVID-19.

The J gene is TRBJ2-7, the V gene TRBV28; D is undetermined. Germline V gives CDR1 MDHEN, CDR2 SYDVKM. The CDR3 runs to 14 residues. Trimming left V 5 bases short and J 3 bases short, with 14 bases between. CDR3 sequence (DNA): TGTGCCAGCAGTCACGCGGCGGTCCACTACGAGCAGTACTTC. Translating it yields CASSHAAVHYEQYF.

The rearrangement joins TRBV28 to TRBJ2-1, with a weak D call TRBD2 (6 bases). Germline V lookup: CDR1 MDHEN, CDR2 SYDVKM. The CDR3 is 17 residues long. Trimming cost V 3 bases and J 9 bases, with 24 bases left between them. This CDR3 reads CASSFTWDSRSLVEQFF. The DNA for the CDR3 is TGTGCCAGCAGTTTCACGTGGGACTCCCGGAGCCTCGTTGAGCAGTTCTTC. The full variable domain, in which reference TRBV28 and TRBJ2-1 provide the parts outside the CDR3, is DVKVTQSSRYLVKRTGEKVFLECVQDMDHENMFWYRQDPGLGLRLIYFSYDVKMKEKGDIPEGYSVSREKKERFSLILESASTNQTSMYLCASSFTWDSRSLVEQFFGPGTRLTVL.

This rearrangement joins TRBV28 to TRBJ2-7; 11 bases fit TRBD2. Germline CDR1 MDHEN, CDR2 SYDVKM. This CDR3 contains 16 residues. The trim removed 5 bases at V and 4 bases at J, leaving 10 bases unmatched. The CDR3 DNA follows: TGTGCCAGCAGTCAAATTAGCGGGGGGGCTAAATACGAGCAGTACTTC. It translates to CASSQISGGAKYEQYF.

This rearrangement joins TRBV27 to TRBJ2-7, with 9 bases lining up with TRBD2. This CDR3 is built from 15 residues. V dropped 6 bases and J dropped 0; count of bases not matched to a gene: 6. Germline V gene sequence: CDR1 MNHEY, CDR2 SMNVEV (reference sequence). CDR3 in amino acids: CASRVTSGFSYEQYF. CDR3 nucleotides: TGTGCCAGCAGGGTGACTAGCGGATTCTCCTACGAGCAGTACTTC.

This chain joins TRBV28 and TRBJ2-7; no reliable D call. The germline V and J ends were trimmed by 2 bases and 2 bases, with 4 bases remaining between them. Germline V gene sequence: CDR1 MDHEN, CDR2 SYDVKM. This CDR3 region has 12 residues. The CDR3 is CASSLTTYEQYF. CDR3 sequence (DNA): TGTGCCAGCAGTTTAACTACCTACGAGCAGTACTTC.

The V and J genes are TRBV5-1 and TRBJ2-4; D ambiguous. Germline V CDR1 and CDR2: SGHRS, YFSETQ. The CDR3 spans 13 residues. V was cut by 4 bases and J by 7 bases, with 12 bases left in between. The CDR3 coding sequence is TGCGCCAGCAGCAATCATCAGGATAACATTCAGTACTTC. It yields the protein CASSNHQDNIQYF.

The genes are TRBV14 and TRBJ2-3; no definite D call. With 0 bases removed from V and 3 bases from J, the gap between germline ends came to 1 base. The CDR3 has 12 residues. Germline V CDR1 and CDR2: SGHDN, FVKESK. CDR3 DNA: TGTGCCAGCAGCCAAGATACAGATACGCAGTATTTT. It is translated as CASSQDTDTQYF. Looking up the rest from reference TRBV14 and TRBJ2-3 gives the full variable domain: EAGVTQFPSHSVIEKGQTVTLRCDPISGHDNLYWYRRVMGKEIKFLLHFVKESKQDESGMPNNRFLAERTGGTYSTLKVQPAELEDSGVYFCASSQDTDTQYFGPGTRLTVL.

The V and J genes are TRBV2 and TRBJ2-7; D might be TRBD2 (6 bases). The germline V gene has CDR1 SNHLY and CDR2 FYNNEI. The CDR3 length is 16 residues. Between the trimmed V and J ends, which lost 1 base and 0 bases, there was a span of 13 bases. CDR3 residues: CASSEEPAGSSYEQYF. The CDR3 nucleotides read TGTGCCAGCAGTGAAGAACCCGCGGGGAGCTCCTACGAGCAGTACTTC.

This clone has just a few counts. The rearrangement joins TRBV25-1 to TRBJ2-3; the D call may be TRBD1 or TRBD2 (6 bases each). Trimming shortened V by 6 bases and J by 6 bases, and 16 bases separated the two germline ends. This CDR3 contains 14 residues. Germline CDR1 and CDR2: MGHDK and SYGVNS. The CDR3 sequence is CASSGGQGPDTQYF. In nucleotides, the CDR3 is TGTGCCAGCAGCGGAGGGCAGGGGCCCGATACGCAGTATTTT.